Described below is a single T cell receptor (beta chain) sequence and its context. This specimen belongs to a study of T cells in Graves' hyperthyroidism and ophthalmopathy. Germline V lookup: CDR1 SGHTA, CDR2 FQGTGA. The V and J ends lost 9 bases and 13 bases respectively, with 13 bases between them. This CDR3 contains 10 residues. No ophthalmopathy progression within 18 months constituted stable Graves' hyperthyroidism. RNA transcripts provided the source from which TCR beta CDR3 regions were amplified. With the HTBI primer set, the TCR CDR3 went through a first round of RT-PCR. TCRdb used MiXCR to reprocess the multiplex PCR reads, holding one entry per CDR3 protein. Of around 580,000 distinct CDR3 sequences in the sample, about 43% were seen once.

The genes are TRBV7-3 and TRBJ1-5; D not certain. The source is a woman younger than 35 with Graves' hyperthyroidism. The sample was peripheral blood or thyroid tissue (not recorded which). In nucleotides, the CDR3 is TGTGCCAGTAGTGTAACGGGACAGCATTTT. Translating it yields CASSVTGQHF. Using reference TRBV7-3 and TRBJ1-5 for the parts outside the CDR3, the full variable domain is GAGVSQTPSNKVTEKGKYVELRCDPISGHTALYWYRQSLGQGPEFLIYFQGTGAADDSGLPNDRFFAVRPEGSVSTLKIQRTERGDSAVYLCASSVTGQHFGDGTRLSIL.